The clone carrying this T cell receptor (beta chain) came up many times. What was amplified from RNA transcripts were TCR beta CDR3 regions. The primer set for the first-round RT-PCR of the TCR CDR3 was HTBI. In TCRdb, the multiplex PCR reads were re-called with MiXCR into one record per CDR3 protein. The sample contains 350,000 to 500,000 distinct CDR3 sequences, approximately 13% of which appear only once. Germline CDR1 and CDR2: SGHAT and FQDESV (reference sequence). V was trimmed by 5 bases and J by 2 bases, leaving 21 bases between them. The CDR3 has 17 residues. These data originate in a study of T cells in Graves' hyperthyroidism and ophthalmopathy. When ophthalmopathy did not progress within 18 months, Graves' hyperthyroidism was considered stable. Criteria for exclusion of patients were uncontrolled infection, other autoimmune disease, pregnancy or lactation. Used for diagnoses were clinical symptoms, serum thyroxine and TRAb, thyroid ultrasound and orbital computed tomography.

The rearrangement uses TRBV11-1 and TRBJ1-1, with a possible D match to TRBD1 (5 bases). Material: blood. The origin of this receptor is a woman aged 18-35 years with Graves' hyperthyroidism. The CDR3 nucleotides read TGTGCCAGCAGCCTCCAAGGGGCGGTGGGCCTCAACACTGAAGCTTTCTTT. It translates to CASSLQGAVGLNTEAFF.